These 16 T cell receptor beta chains share one sample of origin, sequenced in a study of T cell responses to AZD1222 COVID-19 vaccine. Method: immunoSEQ multiplex PCR; TCRdb's copy keeps in-frame clones and lacks some. The sample lists 150,000 or so clones; about nine tenths were seen once. Sequencing was performed on peripheral blood, taken on day 0 of AZD1222 vaccination. The receptors derive from an adult in good health.

This sequence joins TRBV9 and TRBJ1-6; D may be TRBD1 (6 bases). V gave up 0 bases and J gave up 6 bases, with 10 bases separating them. This CDR3 comprises 15 residues. Germline CDR1 is SGDLS and CDR2 is YYNGEE. The CDR3 DNA follows: TGTGCCAGCAGCGTAGAAGGGGGAACTAATTCACCCCTCCACTTT. It encodes CASSVEGGTNSPLHF.

The V and J genes are TRBV3-1 (or the pseudogene TRBV3-2) and TRBJ2-1; 12 bases are a match to TRBD2. There are 18 residues in the CDR3. J gave up 2 bases and V 0 bases, and 5 bases lay outside the gene matches. Germline CDR1 reads LGHDT; CDR2 reads YNNKEL (reference sequence). The CDR3 nucleotides are TGTGCCAGCAGCCAAGACCTAGCGGGAGGGAAGACCTACAATGAGCAGTTCTTC. It encodes CASSQDLAGGKTYNEQFF.

This chain joins TRBV21-1 and TRBJ2-3; the table's D call of TRBD2 was not tested on the DNA. TRBV21-1 is marked as a pseudogene. The length of the CDR3 is 14 residues. The CDR3 DNA is TGCGCCATCTACCTAGCCCCTAGAACAGATACGCAGTATTTT. This translates into CAIYLAPRTDTQYF.

The chain joins TRBV7-8 to TRBJ1-3; the match to TRBD1 covers 9 bases. After removal of 1 base from V and 1 base from J, the junction contained 14 bases not matched to a gene. Germline V lookup: CDR1 SGHVS, CDR2 FQNEAQ. The CDR3 is 20 residues long. The DNA for the CDR3 is TGTGCCAGCAGCTTAGATCTCGGGCAAACAGGGGGCTCTTCTGGAAACACCATATATTTT. This sequence encodes CASSLDLGQTGGSSGNTIYF.

The chain has TRBV7-8 and TRBJ1-3; possible D gene TRBD1, 5 bases. The CDR3 has 16 residues. The V gene's germline CDR1 is SGHVS and CDR2 FQNEAQ. V was shortened by 7 bases and J by 0 bases, with 16 bases between the two germline ends. CDR3 sequence reads: CASTRVGGTSGNTIYF. The CDR3, as DNA: TGTGCCAGCACCCGTGTGGGGGGGACCTCTGGAAACACCATATATTTT.

The V gene is TRBV9, the J gene TRBJ1-1, with 10 positions matching TRBD1. Germline CDR1 SGDLS, CDR2 YYNGEE. J gave up 6 bases and V 3 bases, and 8 bases lay outside the gene matches. CDR3 length: 15 amino acids. The CDR3 loop is CASSATGGAGSEAFF. As DNA, the CDR3 is TGTGCCAGCAGCGCGACAGGGGGCGCGGGGTCTGAAGCTTTCTTT. Using reference TRBV9 and TRBJ1-1 for the parts outside the CDR3, the full variable domain is DSGVTQTPKHLITATGQRVTLRCSPRSGDLSVYWYQQSLDQGLQFLIQYYNGEERAKGNILERFSAQQFPDLHSELNLSSLELGDSALYFCASSATGGAGSEAFFGQGTRLTVV.

The rearrangement uses TRBV15 and TRBJ2-1, with D perhaps given as TRBD1 or TRBD2 (5 bases each). CDR3 length: 14 residues. Deletions cut 4 bases from V and 10 bases from J, with 17 bases between. The germline CDR1 and CDR2 sequences are LNHNV and YYDKDF (reference sequence). The CDR3 DNA sequence: TGTGCCACCAGCAACCAGGTTTCGGGGCGGGAGCAGTTCTTC. This encodes CATSNQVSGREQFF.

The chain employs TRBV9 and TRBJ2-1, with D tentatively TRBD2 (5 bases). V lost 0 bases to trimming and J lost 3 bases, with 16 bases between them. This CDR3 contains 17 residues. Germline loops: CDR1 SGDLS, CDR2 YYNGEE. The CDR3 here is CASSVAPQRELYNEQFF. The CDR3 bases are TGTGCCAGCAGCGTAGCCCCTCAGAGGGAGCTCTACAATGAGCAGTTCTTC.

The V gene is TRBV6-5, the J gene TRBJ2-2, with D possibly TRBD1 on 5 matching bases. This CDR3 comprises 16 residues. V lost 0 bases, J lost 5 bases, and 13 bases lay in between. Germline V gene lookup returns CDR1 MNHEY and CDR2 SVGAGI. CDR3 region: CASSYSPGMGTGELFF. In nucleotides, the CDR3 is TGTGCCAGCAGTTACTCGCCAGGGATGGGGACCGGGGAGCTGTTTTTT.

The rearrangement uses TRBV28 and TRBJ1-1, with a weak D call TRBD1 (5 bases). Germline CDR1 MDHEN, CDR2 SYDVKM. The CDR3 is made up of 15 amino acids. V shed 8 bases and J shed 0 bases, with 16 bases lying between them. CDR3 sequence (DNA): TGTGCCAGCTCAGCCCCGGGACCCTTGAACACTGAAGCTTTCTTT. Its protein is CASSAPGPLNTEAFF.

The CDR3 protein is CSVLGQGVSYEQYF. The CDR3 region has the DNA TGCAGCGTTTTGGGACAGGGGGTCTCCTACGAGCAGTACTTC. The chain employs TRBV29-1 and TRBJ2-7; 11 positions match TRBD1. V shed 5 bases, J shed 0 bases, and the junction held 3 bases outside the gene matches. The CDR3 has 14 residues. CDR1 and CDR2 (germline): SQVTM, ANQGSEA.

The chain carries TRBV5-1 and TRBJ1-4; 11 nucleotides align to TRBD1. Germline CDR1 reads SGHRS; CDR2 reads YFSETQ. This CDR3 is built from 15 residues. V dropped 6 bases and J dropped 7; count of bases not matched to a gene: 8. DNA for the CDR3: TGCGCCAGCACCGCGTTAGGGACAGGGGGTGAAAAACTGTTTTTT. It codes for CASTALGTGGEKLFF.

J is TRBJ1-5 and V is TRBV5-5, with D uncertain. This CDR3 has 13 amino acids. Looked up from germline, CDR1 is SGHKS and CDR2 is YYEKEE (reference sequence). Trimming took 2 bases from V and 4 from J, leaving 7 bases between them. The CDR3 nucleotides are TGTGCCAGCAGCTTATATAGAAATCAGCCCCAGCATTTT. It is translated as CASSLYRNQPQHF.

The chain joins TRBV7-8 to TRBJ1-5, with D unresolved. The V end was cut by 1 base, the J end by 3 bases, with 10 bases between. Germline V gene lookup returns CDR1 SGHVS and CDR2 FQNEAQ. The CDR3 covers 15 residues. CDR3 in amino acids: CASSLVPGNNQPQHF. The CDR3 nucleotides are TGTGCCAGCAGCTTAGTCCCGGGAAACAATCAGCCCCAGCATTTT.

CDR3 DNA: TGTGCCAGCAGCTTAGGGGTGGTTGGGGCCAACGTCCTGACTTTC. Amino acid sequence: CASSLGVVGANVLTF. The gene calls are TRBV7-3 and TRBJ2-6; no definite D call. Trimming removed 2 bases at V and 3 bases at J, with 8 bases between. There are 15 residues in the CDR3. Germline CDR1 is SGHTA and CDR2 is FQGTGA.

In its sample, this clone was seen a few times. The genes are TRBV5-4 and TRBJ2-6, with D possibly being TRBD1 or TRBD2 (6 bases each). Germline CDR1 reads SGHNT; CDR2 reads YYREEE (reference sequence). V dropped 7 bases and J dropped 0 bases, with 17 bases sitting between them. There are 17 residues in the CDR3. CDR3 sequence (DNA): TGTGCCAGCTCTGAGGGGGGAGCCCCCTCTGGGGCCAACGTCCTGACTTTC. Amino acid sequence: CASSEGGAPSGANVLTF. Full variable domain (rest looked up from reference TRBV5-4 and TRBJ2-6): ETGVTQSPTHLIKTRGQQVTLRCSSQSGHNTVSWYQQALGQGPQFIFQYYREEENGRGNFPPRFSGLQFPNYSSELNVNALELDDSALYLCASSEGGAPSGANVLTFGAGSRLTVL.